These 20 T cell receptor beta chains came from one sample sequenced in a study of blood T cells in healthy people across ages. Combining a sample-barcoded 5' primer with a J-beta primer mix, a second PCR ran for about 6 to 12 cycles. TCRdb re-analysed the 5' RACE reads in MiXCR, keeping a single row per CDR3 protein. Seen here are about 800,000 distinct CDR3 sequences, 35% to 50% observed once, and the top ten hold about a sixth. Sequencing input: blood. The source of these receptors is a man at least 80 years old in good health.

The J gene is TRBJ2-1, the V gene TRBV5-1; D not resolved. This CDR3 spans 15 amino acids. Trimming took 1 base from V and 6 from J, leaving 14 bases between them. The germline gives CDR1 SGHRS, CDR2 YFSETQ. CDR3 region: CASSLSARWGNEQFF. The CDR3 coding sequence is TGCGCCAGCAGCTTGAGTGCACGCTGGGGCAATGAGCAGTTCTTC.

The V call is TRBV29-1, the J call TRBJ1-1; D is ambiguous. The germline V and J ends were trimmed by 3 bases and 10 bases, with 18 bases remaining between them. CDR1 SQVTM and CDR2 ANQGSEA come from the germline V gene. This CDR3 contains 13 residues. The CDR3 spells CSVDGQVDMRAFF. In DNA, the CDR3 is TGCAGCGTTGATGGTCAGGTCGACATGCGAGCTTTCTTT.

The chain recombines TRBV28 with TRBJ2-5, with D perhaps TRBD2 (5 bases). CDR1 and CDR2 from the germline V gene are MDHEN and SYDVKM. There are 13 residues in the CDR3. Between the trimmed V and J ends, which lost 3 bases and 5 bases, there was a span of 10 bases. The DNA of the CDR3 is TGTGCCAGCAGTTTTCGGGGATTGGAGACCCAGTACTTC. Amino acids: CASSFRGLETQYF.

This clonotype was recorded many times. The CDR3 spells CASDRASTDTQYF. The DNA for the CDR3 is TGTGCCAGCGACAGGGCTAGCACAGATACGCAGTATTTT. The chain combines TRBV6-6 with TRBJ2-3, with 7 bases fitting TRBD1. The germline V gene encodes CDR1 MNHNY and CDR2 SVGAGI (reference sequence). The CDR3 is 13 amino acids. The V gene end was trimmed by 8 bases and the J gene end by 0 bases; junction bases not matched to a gene: 2.

This rearrangement joins TRBV28 to TRBJ2-1, with D possibly being TRBD2 (5 bases). Germline assignment: CDR1 MDHEN and CDR2 SYDVKM. The CDR3 has 11 amino acids. The germline V and J ends were trimmed by 3 bases and 13 bases, with 10 bases remaining between them. The CDR3, as DNA: TGTGCCAGCAGTTTCCAGCGGAATCAGTTCTTC. It specifies CASSFQRNQFF.

Notes on this clonotype: The junction does not match germline at one end; this may be a read error. The J gene is TRBJ1-4, the V gene TRBV20-1, with D uncertain. This CDR3 region has 16 residues. Germline CDR1 is DFQATT and CDR2 is SNEGSKA (reference sequence). CDR3 coding DNA: TGCAGTGCTAGAGAGGGAATTGGACCCACTAGTGAAAAACTGTTTTTT. Its protein is CSAREGIGPTSEKLFF.

This clonotype was detected once. The chain is built from TRBV29-1 and TRBJ2-1, with D possibly being TRBD2 (6 bases). The V end was cut by 3 bases, the J end by 7 bases, with 19 bases between. The CDR3 has 15 amino acids. Germline CDR1 is SQVTM and CDR2 is ANQGSEA. The CDR3 DNA reads TGCAGCGTTGACCCCCCGGCGGGAAGGGTGAATGAGCAGTTCTTC. Translation: CSVDPPAGRVNEQFF.

Note on this clonotype: One junction end disagrees with the germline gene, perhaps due to a read error. The chain links TRBV30 to TRBJ2-3; tentatively, D is TRBD1 or TRBD2 (5 bases each). The CDR3 spans 13 residues. Germline CDR1 GTSNPN, CDR2 SVGIG (reference sequence). CDR3 nucleotide sequence: TGCGCCTCCCCTGGGACCGACTACGATATGCAGTATTTT. As protein: CASPGTDYDMQYF.

The table lists this clonotype with a few counts. The chain employs TRBV12-3 or TRBV12-4 and TRBJ2-5, with D possibly TRBD2 on 6 matching bases. The CDR3 has 16 amino acids. V lost 3 bases, J lost 2 bases, and 16 bases lay in between. Written as DNA, the CDR3 is TGTGCCAGCAGTTTTTTAAGCGGGTCACCTCAAGAGACCCAGTACTTC. Translation gives CASSFLSGSPQETQYF.

The chain recombines TRBV25-1 with TRBJ1-4; the D gene is possibly TRBD1 (5 bases). Germline CDR1 and CDR2: MGHDK and SYGVNS. V shed 1 base and J shed 8 bases, with 14 bases lying between them. This CDR3 spans 15 amino acids. The CDR3 loop is CASSESGQGREKLFF. CDR3 nucleotide sequence: TGTGCCAGCAGTGAATCGGGGCAGGGTCGAGAAAAACTGTTTTTT.

On this clonotype itself: At one end, the junction sequence differs from germline, possibly due to a read error. The V gene is TRBV11-2, the J gene TRBJ2-3; TRBD1 matches 7 bases. Germline V gene sequence: CDR1 SGHAT, CDR2 FQNNGV. CDR3 size: 14 residues. Here the CDR3 DNA reads TGTGCCAGCAGCCAGACAGGGCTCACAGGTACGCAGTATTTT. Amino acids: CASSQTGLTGTQYF.

V gene TRBV7-9 combines with J gene TRBJ2-2; D is ambiguous. The CDR3 has 12 amino acids. Germline assignment: CDR1 SEHNR and CDR2 FQNEAQ (reference sequence). Trimming stripped 3 bases from V and 6 bases from J, with 5 bases between. The CDR3 nucleotides are TGTGCCAGCAGCTTTACGGCCGGGGAGCTGTTTTTT. It translates to CASSFTAGELFF.

This clonotype has only one observation. The chain carries TRBV27 and TRBJ1-5; no clear D gene. CDR1 and CDR2 (germline): MNHEY, SMNVEV (reference sequence). The CDR3 sequence is 15 residues long. Trimming cost V 0 bases and J 4 bases, with 10 bases left between them. The CDR3 region has the DNA TGTGCCAGCAGTTTATCTTGGATCGCGAATCAGCCCCAGCATTTT. Amino acids: CASSLSWIANQPQHF.

This clonotype was detected many times. This chain joins TRBV5-1 and TRBJ2-7; D call uncertain. The length of the CDR3 is 13 residues. CDR1 is SGHRS and CDR2 is YFSETQ in the germline V gene. V gave up 0 bases and J gave up 7 bases, with 11 bases separating them. Here the CDR3 DNA reads TGCGCCAGCAGCTTGGCCCTAAATTGGGAGCAGTACTTC. Amino acid sequence: CASSLALNWEQYF.

This clonotype was observed a few times. The CDR3 region has the DNA TGCAGCGTTGACCGAAGCGGTTCTAGCACAGATACGCAGTATTTT. Amino acids: CSVDRSGSSTDTQYF. The chain carries TRBV29-1 and TRBJ2-3, with D maybe TRBD2 (5 bases). The ends were cut back, 3 bases at V and 0 bases at J, with 13 bases in the middle. There are 15 residues in the CDR3. Germline CDR1 SQVTM, CDR2 ANQGSEA.

This clonotype was picked up a small number of times. This chain uses TRBV7-2 with TRBJ2-1; 9 nucleotides agree with TRBD2. V was clipped by 5 bases and J by 0 bases; unmatched bases: 5. The CDR3 totals 16 residues. Germline V gives CDR1 SGHTA, CDR2 FQGNSA. The CDR3 coding sequence is TGTGCCAGCAGCAGACTAGCGGACAGCTCCTACAATGAGCAGTTCTTC. It yields the protein CASSRLADSSYNEQFF.

This clonotype showed up just a few times. The rearrangement uses TRBV20-1 and TRBJ2-3, with 13 bases matching TRBD2. This CDR3 contains 18 residues. V gave up 4 bases and J gave up 5 bases; unmatched junction bases: 15. Germline values: CDR1 DFQATT, CDR2 SNEGSKA (reference sequence). CDR3 coding DNA: TGCAGTGCTACAGGGACTAGCGGGAACCTGCCGTTCGGAGATACGCAGTATTTT. Its translation is CSATGTSGNLPFGDTQYF.

V gene TRBV5-1 combines with J gene TRBJ2-3; TRBD2 agrees at 8 bases. Germline-derived CDR1 and CDR2 are SGHRS and YFSETQ. V shed 4 bases and J 5 bases; nucleotides not matched to a gene: 12. The CDR3 has 16 amino acids. Written as DNA, the CDR3 is TGCGCCAGCAGCCGAAATCTAGCGGGCAAAATAGATACGCAGTATTTT. Its protein product is CASSRNLAGKIDTQYF.

In this sample, this clonotype turned up a few times. The chain combines TRBV20-1 with TRBJ2-3; D ambiguous. The germline V gene encodes CDR1 DFQATT and CDR2 SNEGSKA (reference sequence). V gave up 4 bases and J gave up 4 bases, with 6 bases separating them. The CDR3 is 11 residues long. The CDR3: CSAKIADTQYF. The CDR3 DNA reads as TGCAGTGCTAAAATCGCAGATACGCAGTATTTT.

This clonotype was seen more than once but under ten times. The chain combines TRBV20-1 with TRBJ2-5; D is unclear. CDR1 and CDR2 from the germline V gene are DFQATT and SNEGSKA (reference sequence). Trimming left V 0 bases short and J 5 bases short, with 16 bases between. The CDR3 is 15 amino acids. CDR3 residues: CSAREARSVGETQYF. In DNA form, the CDR3 reads TGCAGTGCTAGAGAAGCCAGGAGCGTCGGGGAGACCCAGTACTTC.